These T cell receptor beta chains were read from a single sample in a study of beta chain features in type 1 diabetes. The assay was immunoSEQ multiplex PCR, and TCRdb's table has in-frame clones only and misses some. The sample lists roughly 730,000 clones, roughly 13% occurring once. The specimen sequenced was naive CD4+ T cells from blood. The receptors were sampled from a man aged 18 to 30 with type 1 diabetes. Both conserved end residues are part of each CDR3. D genes are given only for firm matches. Size is stated for part of the rows, as once, few or many counts, or as a class when the clone is expanded.

J | size | V | D | CDR3 | DNA
TRBJ1-2 | NA | TRBV6-4 | NA | CASSDSGLGDGYTF | TGTGCCAGCAGTGACTCGGGATTAGGGGATGGCTACACCTTC
TRBJ1-2 | NA | TRBV10-3 | NA | CAISLEPEYGYTF | TGTGCCATCAGTCTGGAGCCCGAATATGGCTACACCTTC
TRBJ2-1 | few | TRBV14 | TRBD1 | CASKAGGRDEQFF | TGTGCCAGCAAAGCAGGGGGTAGGGATGAGCAGTTCTTC
TRBJ1-4 | few | TRBV5-1 | NA | CASRDNIGGEKLFF | TGCGCCAGCAGAGACAACATCGGAGGAGAAAAACTGTTTTTT
TRBJ1-3 | NA | TRBV18 | NA | CASSPSAGNTIYF | TGTGCCAGCTCACCCTCAGCTGGAAACACCATATATTTT
TRBJ2-2 | few | TRBV9 | NA | CASSEVGTNTGELFF | TGTGCCAGCAGCGAGGTAGGGACGAACACCGGGGAGCTGTTTTTT
TRBJ1-5 | NA | TRBV25-1 | NA | CASSELSLDQPQHF | TGTGCCAGCAGTGAGCTAAGTTTGGATCAGCCCCAGCATTTT
TRBJ1-1 | NA | TRBV5-1 | NA | CASSLWGANTEAFF | TGCGCCAGCAGCTTATGGGGGGCGAACACTGAAGCTTTCTTT
TRBJ1-1 | NA | TRBV7-2 | NA | CASTIRANTEAFF | TGCGCCAGCACTATAAGGGCGAACACTGAAGCTTTCTTT
TRBJ2-2 | NA | TRBV11-3 | NA | CASSLGPGALNTGELFF | TGTGCCAGCAGCTTAGGGCCTGGGGCCTTGAACACCGGGGAGCTGTTTTTT
TRBJ2-1 | NA | TRBV10-3 | NA | CAISEDGTDYNEQFF | TGTGCCATCAGTGAGGACGGGACGGATTACAATGAGCAGTTCTTC
TRBJ2-1 | NA | TRBV5-1 | TRBD2 | CASILGPEAGENEQFF | TGCGCCAGCATCCTGGGTCCCGAGGCGGGGGAGAATGAGCAGTTCTTC
TRBJ2-4 | NA | TRBV5-1 | TRBD1 | CASSTGQGWGTNIQYF | TGCGCCAGCAGCACAGGACAGGGCTGGGGTACTAACATTCAGTACTTC
TRBJ2-7 | NA | TRBV4-1 | TRBD1 | CASSLTGAYEQYF | TGCGCCAGCAGCCTGACAGGGGCCTACGAGCAGTACTTC
TRBJ2-2 | NA | TRBV5-8 | NA | CASSFWGRGTGELFF | TGTGCCAGCAGCTTCTGGGGGCGCGGCACCGGGGAGCTGTTTTTT
TRBJ2-1 | NA | TRBV2 | NA | CASSELSQYNEQFF | TGTGCCAGCAGTGAACTATCACAGTACAATGAGCAGTTCTTC
TRBJ2-1 | few | TRBV7-6 | TRBD2 | CASSLTAGTSGGANEQFF | TGTGCCAGCAGCTTAACTGCTGGGACTAGCGGGGGGGCCAATGAGCAGTTCTTC
TRBJ2-5 | NA | TRBV19 | NA | CASSMVSRETQYF | TGTGCCAGTAGTATGGTTAGTAGGGAGACCCAGTACTTC
TRBJ1-2 | few | TRBV29-1 | TRBD1 | CSVELGTGASGYTF | TGCAGCGTTGAACTCGGGACAGGGGCCTCGGGCTACACCTTC